This T cell receptor (beta chain) was recorded in a study of Ad26.COV2.S vaccination and SARS-CoV-2 variants. General study findings and limits: Those who received the vaccine showed greater spike-specific TCR breadth than those given placebo. Non-spike TCR breadth was similar in vaccine and placebo recipients.

Per the germline V gene, CDR1 is GTSNPN and CDR2 is SVGIG (reference sequence). V dropped 3 bases and J dropped 8 bases, with 10 bases sitting between them. This CDR3 spans 11 amino acids. This sample's treatment: some 20 received Ad26.COV2.S at low or high dose, single or two shots; 5 received placebo; per-sample allocation not given. The study sampled participants on day 63 after the first vaccine or placebo injection. Ad26.COV2.S expressed prefusion-stabilized spike from the original Wuhan strain. This table comes from immunoSEQ multiplex PCR, and its TCRdb copy is limited to in-frame clones, with some not included. The data contain 500,000 or so clones, roughly 87% of them seen just once; the ten biggest clones take up about 13%. About this clone: Its antigen is undetermined.

The clonotype was recovered from a person between 18 and 59 years old who received the Ad26.COV2.S COVID-19 vaccine or a placebo. The starting material was peripheral blood, obtained in a trial of Ad26.COV2.S vaccine versus placebo. The genes are TRBV30 and TRBJ1-1; tentative D call: TRBD1 (5 bases). The CDR3: CAWSPDREAFF. CDR3 nucleotide sequence: TGTGCCTGGAGCCCCGACAGAGAAGCTTTCTTT.